A single sample is the source of the 25 T cell receptor beta chains below, sequenced in a study of monozygotic twins with cystic fibrosis. Here immunoSEQ multiplex PCR was the method, and the copy in TCRdb shows in-frame clones only, minus some. The sample lists approximately 8,700 clones, 91% occurring once. The sequenced sample was blood. Every receptor here comes from a boy aged 2 to 9 with cystic fibrosis.

The rearrangement joins TRBV30 to TRBJ2-1, with no clear D. Germline CDR1 is GTSNPN and CDR2 is SVGIG (reference sequence). This CDR3 spans 11 amino acids. Trimming left V 0 bases short and J 8 bases short, with 5 bases between. CDR3 DNA sequence: TGTGCCTGGAGTGTAAACTATGAGCAGTTCTTC. Translated: CAWSVNYEQFF.

The chain links TRBV5-1 to TRBJ1-3; TRBD1 might be the D (5 bases). The CDR3 loop spans 15 amino acids. Germline V gives CDR1 SGHRS, CDR2 YFSETQ. V was shortened by 0 bases and J by 2 bases, with 9 bases between the two germline ends. The CDR3 DNA is TGCGCCAGCAGCTTGGGGCAGGGTACTGGAAACACCATATATTTT. Its protein product is CASSLGQGTGNTIYF.

V and J are TRBV11-1 and TRBJ2-1; 8 bases map to TRBD1. V shed 2 bases, J shed 5 bases, and the junction held 5 bases outside the gene matches. Germline CDR1 reads SGHAT; CDR2 reads FQDESV (reference sequence). This CDR3 region has 15 residues. The CDR3 DNA follows: TGTGCCAGCAGCTTAACTTGGACAGGGCACAATGAGCAGTTCTTC. This codes for CASSLTWTGHNEQFF.

This clone was picked up a small number of times. The chain couples TRBV10-3 to TRBJ2-3; TRBD1 might be the D (6 bases). CDR1 ENHRY and CDR2 SYGVKD come from the germline V gene. This CDR3 contains 16 residues. Trimming removed 2 bases from V and 4 bases from J, with 16 bases in between. CDR3 residues: CAISEPSTGRSDTQYF. CDR3 in DNA: TGTGCCATCAGTGAGCCAAGCACAGGGAGATCAGATACGCAGTATTTT.

V is TRBV7-2 and J is TRBJ1-2; the D gene is possibly TRBD1 (5 bases). Germline CDR1 is SGHTA and CDR2 is FQGNSA. V was cut by 8 bases and J by 8 bases, with 27 bases left in between. The CDR3 runs 16 residues. CDR3 nucleotides: TGTGCCAGCCTCGTCGGGGGAGGGACTTTAGCATGGGGCTACACCTTC. This codes for CASLVGGGTLAWGYTF.

This clone has only one observation. The rearrangement uses TRBV6-1 and TRBJ1-1; TRBD1 matches at 7 bases. Trimming at V came to 10 bases and at J to 3 bases, leaving 5 bases not matched to a gene. The CDR3 has 12 residues. Per the germline V gene, CDR1 is MNHNS and CDR2 is SASEGT. CDR3 sequence (DNA): TGTGCCATCAGACAGGGACACACTGAAGCTTTCTTT. Protein sequence: CAIRQGHTEAFF.

This sequence joins TRBV28 and TRBJ2-7, with D perhaps TRBD2 (6 bases). Between the trimmed V and J ends, which lost 7 bases and 3 bases, there was a span of 13 bases. The CDR3 spans 13 residues. From germline, CDR1 is MDHEN and CDR2 SYDVKM. The CDR3 bases are TGTGCCAGCACCTCGGAGGGGCTCTACGAGCAGTACGTC. Residues: CASTSEGLYEQYV.

The chain couples TRBV2 to TRBJ1-2; 7 positions match TRBD1. V was clipped by 7 bases and J by 5 bases; unmatched bases: 10. Germline assignment: CDR1 SNHLY and CDR2 FYNNEI. The CDR3 runs 14 residues. Here the CDR3 reads CASTPGDRRYGYTF. As DNA, the CDR3 is TGTGCCAGCACCCCCGGGGACAGACGATATGGCTACACCTTC.

The V gene is TRBV30, the J gene TRBJ1-1; D possibly corresponds to TRBD1 (6 bases). CDR3 length: 12 amino acids. V was cut by 8 bases and J by 1 base, with 11 bases left in between. CDR1 GTSNPN and CDR2 SVGIG come from the germline V gene (reference sequence). The CDR3 DNA is TGTGCCGGAAGGGGGGGGAACACTGAAGCTTTCTTT. Its translation is CAGRGGNTEAFF. The variable domain in full, completed from reference TRBV30 and TRBJ1-1, reads SQTIHQWPATLVQPVGSPLSLECTVEGTSNPNLYWYRQAAGRGLQLLFYSVGIGQISSEVPQNLSASRPQDRQFILSSKKLLLSDSGFYLCAGRGGNTEAFFGQGTRLTVV.

The V and J genes are TRBV19 and TRBJ2-1, with a weak D call TRBD1 (5 bases). CDR3 size: 15 residues. CDR1 and CDR2 (germline): LNHDA, SQIVND (reference sequence). V lost 6 bases to trimming and J lost 0 bases, with 12 bases between them. In nucleotides, the CDR3 is TGTGCCAGTAGACAGGCGGAGAGCTCCTACAATGAGCAGTTCTTC. Its translation is CASRQAESSYNEQFF.

The chain joins TRBV2 to TRBJ2-3; 13 bases are shared with TRBD2. The CDR3 has 14 residues. Trimming cost V 6 bases and J 7 bases; bases outside gene matches: 4. CDR1 and CDR2 (germline): SNHLY, FYNNEI. The DNA for the CDR3 is TGTGCCAGCAGGGGGGGGACTAGCGGGAATACGCAGTATTTT. It yields the protein CASRGGTSGNTQYF.

This clone was detected only once. Germline and junction disagree at one end, which may indicate a read error. This chain joins TRBV7-9 and TRBJ1-1; D is uncertain. The CDR3 is 17 amino acids. Germline lookup yields CDR1 SEHNR and CDR2 FQNEAQ (reference sequence). This CDR3 reads CASSLTTDPQRGTEAFF. The CDR3 DNA sequence: TGTGCCAGTAGCTTGACTACGGATCCCCAAAGAGGCACTGAAGCTTTCTTT.

The chain uses TRBV6-5 and TRBJ2-3; 12 bases are shared with TRBD2. CDR1 and CDR2 (germline): MNHEY, SVGAGI. CDR3 length: 15 residues. After removal of 6 bases from V and 4 bases from J, the junction contained 5 bases not matched to a gene. The CDR3 loop is CASSMTSGGSDTQYF. In DNA, the CDR3 is TGTGCCAGCAGCATGACTAGCGGGGGTTCAGATACGCAGTATTTT.

This clone has just a few counts. V and J are TRBV6-5 and TRBJ2-3, with D uncertain. Germline V gene sequence: CDR1 MNHEY, CDR2 SVGAGI. The V end lost 0 bases, the J end lost 2 bases, and 3 bases lay between the germline ends. The CDR3 consists of 13 residues. The CDR3 DNA follows: TGTGCCAGCAGTTACTCAAACACAGATACGCAGTATTTT. Translation gives CASSYSNTDTQYF.

The chain is built from TRBV7-2 and TRBJ1-6; D perhaps matches TRBD1 (5 bases). Trimming stripped 3 bases from V and 1 base from J, with 10 bases between. This CDR3 comprises 16 residues. Germline V lookup: CDR1 SGHTA, CDR2 FQGNSA. The CDR3 sequence: CASSLGRESYNSPLHF. The CDR3 DNA reads as TGTGCCAGCAGCTTGGGCAGGGAGTCCTATAATTCACCCCTCCACTTT.

The chain has TRBV10-3 and TRBJ1-1; 7 nucleotides line up with TRBD1. The germline V gene encodes CDR1 ENHRY and CDR2 SYGVKD. The CDR3 is 18 residues long. With V trimmed by 6 bases and J by 3 bases, 19 bases remained unmatched. CDR3: CAISDQGEWGRPDTEAFF. In DNA, the CDR3 is TGTGCCATCAGCGATCAGGGGGAGTGGGGGCGACCGGACACTGAAGCTTTCTTT.

V is TRBV7-7 and J is TRBJ2-1, with D maybe TRBD1 (6 bases). The CDR3 has 13 residues. V was shortened by 4 bases and J by 5 bases, with 9 bases between the two germline ends. The germline CDR1 and CDR2 sequences are SSHAT and FNYEAQ (reference sequence). This CDR3 reads CASSSDRHNEQFF. Here the CDR3 DNA reads TGTGCCAGCAGCTCGGACAGACACAATGAGCAGTTCTTC.

The chain has TRBV29-1 and TRBJ1-5; TRBD1 matches 8 bases. The CDR3 runs to 13 residues. Germline V lookup: CDR1 SQVTM, CDR2 ANQGSEA. The J segment lost 6 bases and the V segment lost 6 bases, leaving 7 bases of the junction unmatched. This CDR3 reads CSVATGVGQPQHF. DNA for the CDR3: TGCAGCGTCGCGACAGGGGTCGGTCAGCCCCAGCATTTT.

As regards this clone: At one of its ends the junction is not consistent with the germline gene, which may arise from a read error. This chain connects TRBV25-1 to TRBJ2-7; 10 nucleotides match TRBD2. This CDR3 contains 17 residues. Looked up from germline, CDR1 is MGHDK and CDR2 is SYGVNS. The CDR3 protein is CASSEYNPAVAGGPLQF. The CDR3 DNA follows: TGTGCCAGCAGTGAATATAATCCAGCGGTAGCGGGGGGCCCCCTCCAGTTC.

The chain couples TRBV27 to TRBJ2-3; TRBD2 aligns across 10 bases. From germline, CDR1 is MNHEY and CDR2 SMNVEV (reference sequence). J gave up 3 bases and V 4 bases, and 4 bases lay outside the gene matches. The length of the CDR3 is 15 residues. The CDR3 DNA sequence: TGTGCCAGCAGTTACCTAGCGGGGGATACAGATACGCAGTATTTT. Residues: CASSYLAGDTDTQYF.

This chain joins TRBV6-1 and TRBJ2-2; 8 bases match TRBD1. The CDR3 covers 15 residues. The junction had 8 bases not matched to a gene; V was cut back by 7 bases and J by 4 bases. CDR1 and CDR2 (germline): MNHNS, SASEGT. The CDR3 DNA sequence: TGTGCCAGCACCCGAGGTACAGGGGGCACCGGGGAGCTGTTTTTT. This translates into CASTRGTGGTGELFF.

The V and J genes are TRBV5-1 and TRBJ1-6, with D hard to call. Germline loops: CDR1 SGHRS, CDR2 YFSETQ. The CDR3 length is 15 residues. Trimming left V 4 bases short and J 9 bases short, with 17 bases between. The CDR3, as DNA: TGCGCCAGCAGCCCTACGCGTGGATTAGGTTCACCCCTCCACTTT. Translating it yields CASSPTRGLGSPLHF.

The chain carries TRBV6-5 and TRBJ1-2, with 8 bases fitting TRBD1. J gave up 4 bases and V 4 bases, and 8 bases lay outside the gene matches. The CDR3 totals 15 residues. Looked up from germline, CDR1 is MNHEY and CDR2 is SVGAGI. The DNA for the CDR3 is TGTGCCAGCAGTTTCCTCGGACAGGGAGGCTATGGCTACACCTTC. Translated: CASSFLGQGGYGYTF.

V usage is TRBV29-1 and J usage is TRBJ1-2; the D gene is possibly TRBD1 (6 bases). This CDR3 comprises 16 residues. Trimming removed 1 base at V and 4 bases at J, with 19 bases between. Germline CDR1 reads SQVTM; CDR2 reads ANQGSEA. In DNA, the CDR3 is TGCAGCGTTGAAGCACTTCGGGACACAGAATTCTATGGCTACACCTTC. This encodes CSVEALRDTEFYGYTF.

This clone was found once. The rearrangement links TRBV30 to TRBJ1-2; 9 bases align to TRBD1. Unmatched junction bases numbered 14, after V lost 5 bases and J lost 4 bases. The CDR3 has 16 residues. Germline CDR1 and CDR2: GTSNPN and SVGIG (reference sequence). The CDR3 DNA sequence: TGTGCCTGGTTTGGGGCGTACAGGGGGCTTGGCTATGGCTACACCTTC. This codes for CAWFGAYRGLGYGYTF.